This T cell receptor beta chain emerged from a study of T-cell memory formation after mild COVID-19. Germline loops: CDR1 SGHTA, CDR2 FQGNSA. Trimming took off 3 bases at V and 4 bases at J, with 16 bases between the two ends. The CDR3 consists of 16 residues. This clonotype was seen only a few times. No antigen is known for it. Study-wide points: CD4/CD8 balance characterized clones contracting day 15 to 85, and CD4+ skew characterized later expanders. There were some responding clones in pre-infection memory, which suggested that cross-reactive memory had joined.

It was 5'RACE with constant-segment primers that produced the TCR alpha and TCR beta cDNA libraries, which carried sample barcodes and UMIs. From the 5' RACE reads, TCRdb called clonotypes with MiXCR, one entry per CDR3 protein. The top ten clones hold less than 4% of a sample with approximately 210,000 distinct CDR3 sequences, 8% to 11% of them seen once. The chain combines TRBV7-2 with TRBJ2-4, with D maybe TRBD1 (6 bases). The TCR originated in a man younger than 35 who had mild COVID-19 (a few samples of this study predate the infection). Cell type and time point are not known. Source material: PBMCs or a T cell subset sorted from them (not recorded which). The CDR3 loop is CASSLDRLRTKNIQYF. The DNA of the CDR3 is TGTGCCAGCAGCTTGGACAGATTGAGAACAAAAAACATTCAGTACTTC. Combining the CDR3 with reference TRBV7-2 and TRBJ2-4 gives the whole variable domain GAGVSQSPSNKVTEKGKDVELRCDPISGHTALYWYRQSLGQGLEFLIYFQGNSAPDKSGLPSDRFSAERTGGSVSTLTIQRTQQEDSAVYLCASSLDRLRTKNIQYFGAGTRLSVL.